This T cell receptor beta chain is drawn from a study of shared clonotypes between healthy human individuals. As to this clone: Its specificity is not known.

Germline V gene sequence: CDR1 SGHTS, CDR2 YDEGEE. Trimming removed 4 bases from V and 9 bases from J; junction bases left unmatched: 6. The CDR3 length is 15 residues. Study conclusions and caveats: Few donors restricted represented genetic and exposure-history diversity. Non-shared clonotypes showed lower generation probabilities than clonotypes common to all four donors.

Several immunoSEQ plates received, in even portions, the genomic DNA of each subset. Clones were read by immunoSEQ multiplex PCR, and TCRdb kept only the in-frame ones, dropping some. The sample includes millions of clones, roughly 94% of them seen just once. V gene TRBV5-8 combines with J gene TRBJ1-6, with 11 bases fitting TRBD1. The sequence was obtained from a man aged 18 to 30 in good health. Sequences were obtained from naive CD4+ T cells sorted from blood. Subset described: CD45RA+ positively selected. The CDR3 sequence is CASSTPGQGGSPLHF. The CDR3 bases are TGTGCCAGCAGCACTCCGGGACAGGGGGGTTCACCCCTCCACTTT.